The present TCR beta chain was sequenced within a study of blood T cell repertoires in COVID-19. In the study overall: Some COVID-19 samples were acute and others convalescent; all came from the United States, Italy and Spain.

Germline assignment: CDR1 LGHNA and CDR2 YNFKEQ. V shed 1 base and J shed 7 bases, with 11 bases lying between them. The CDR3 covers 14 residues. Data came from immunoSEQ multiplex PCR; TCRdb stores just in-frame clones and leaves some out. The sample has 150,000 or so clones; around 79% are singletons. The rearrangement uses TRBV4-2 and TRBJ1-3, with D possibly being TRBD1 (5 bases). This TCR was recovered from a woman in her seventies with COVID-19, enrolled during active disease. The sample was peripheral blood. The CDR3 DNA sequence: TGTGCCAGCAGCCAAGTTACAGGCCCGAACACCATATATTTT. Its translation: CASSQVTGPNTIYF.